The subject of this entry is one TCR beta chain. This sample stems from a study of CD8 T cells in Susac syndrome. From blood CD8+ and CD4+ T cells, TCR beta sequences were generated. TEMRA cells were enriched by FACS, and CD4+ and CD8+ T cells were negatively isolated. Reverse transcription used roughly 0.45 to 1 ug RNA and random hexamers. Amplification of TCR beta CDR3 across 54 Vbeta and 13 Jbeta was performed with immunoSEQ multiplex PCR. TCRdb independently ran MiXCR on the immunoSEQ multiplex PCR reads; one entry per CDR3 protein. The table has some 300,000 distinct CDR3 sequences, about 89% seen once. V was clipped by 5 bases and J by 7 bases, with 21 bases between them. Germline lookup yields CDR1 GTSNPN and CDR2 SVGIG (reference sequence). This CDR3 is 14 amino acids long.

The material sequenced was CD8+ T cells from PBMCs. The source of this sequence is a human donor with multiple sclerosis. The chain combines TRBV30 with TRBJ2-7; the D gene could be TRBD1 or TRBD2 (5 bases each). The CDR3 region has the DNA TGTGCCTGGGGGGTCGGGGCTGCCTTCTTGGAGCAGTACTTC. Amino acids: CAWGVGAAFLEQYF. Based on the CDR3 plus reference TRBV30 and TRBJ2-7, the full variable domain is SQTIHQWPATLVQPVGSPLSLECTVEGTSNPNLYWYRQAAGRGLQLLFYSVGIGQISSEVPQNLSASRPQDRQFILSSKKLLLSDSGFYLCAWGVGAAFLEQYFGPGTRLTVT.